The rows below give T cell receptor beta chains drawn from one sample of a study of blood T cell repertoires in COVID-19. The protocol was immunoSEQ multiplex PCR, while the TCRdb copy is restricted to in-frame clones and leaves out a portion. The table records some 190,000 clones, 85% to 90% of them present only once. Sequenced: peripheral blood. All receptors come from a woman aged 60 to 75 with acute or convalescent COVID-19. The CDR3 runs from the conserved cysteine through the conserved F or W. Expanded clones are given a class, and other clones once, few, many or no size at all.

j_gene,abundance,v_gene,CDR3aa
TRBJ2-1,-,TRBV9,CASSVGGNYNEQFF
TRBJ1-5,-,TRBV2,CASKVGRNQPQHF
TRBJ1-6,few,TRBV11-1,CASSFDRFNSPLHF
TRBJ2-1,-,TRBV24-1,CATSDLPGEQFF
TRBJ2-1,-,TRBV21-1,CASSLATDNEQFF
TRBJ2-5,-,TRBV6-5,CASRLGLAGGETQYF
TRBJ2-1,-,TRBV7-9,CASRATQHNEQFF
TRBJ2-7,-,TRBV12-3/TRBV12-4,CASSAGTALGQYF
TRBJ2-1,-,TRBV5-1,CASSLGANLNEQFF
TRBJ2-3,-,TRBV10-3,CATRGESDTQYF
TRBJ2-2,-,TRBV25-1,CASSVGGRGTGELFF
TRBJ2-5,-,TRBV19,CASSALAGGETQYF
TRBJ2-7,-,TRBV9,CASSGPGQGSEQYF
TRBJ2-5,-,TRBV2,CASSQGEVQETQYF
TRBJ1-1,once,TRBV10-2,CASSPTENTEAFF
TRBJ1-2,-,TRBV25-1,CASSAQTSGTVRGYTF
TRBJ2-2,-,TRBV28,CASEIGIRGTGELFF
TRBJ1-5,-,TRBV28,CASIRDSNQPQHF
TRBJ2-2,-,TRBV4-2,CASSTSGNANTGELFF
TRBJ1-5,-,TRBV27,CASSPRTGPGNQPQHF
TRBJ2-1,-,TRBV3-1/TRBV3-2,CASSGGTYEQFF
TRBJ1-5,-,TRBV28,CASSPGTGGNQPQHF
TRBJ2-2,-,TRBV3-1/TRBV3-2,CASSRQVTSAGELFF
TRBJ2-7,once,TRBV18,CASSRTSGSSYEQYF
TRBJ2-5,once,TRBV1,CTSSQASNGMVETQYF
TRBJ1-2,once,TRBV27,CASGTSYGYTF
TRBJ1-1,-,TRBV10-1,CASSVVQGTFTWTEAFF
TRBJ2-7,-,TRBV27,CASKKTGSSYEQYF
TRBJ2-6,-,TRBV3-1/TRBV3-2,CASSPRLAGGTGANVLTF
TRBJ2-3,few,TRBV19,CASSTRLAGSTDTQYF
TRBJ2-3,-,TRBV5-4,CASSLRTSGSTDTQYF
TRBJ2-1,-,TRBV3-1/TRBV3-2,CASSLLAGGAPKFF
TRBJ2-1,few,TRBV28,CASHLTGGNYNEQFF
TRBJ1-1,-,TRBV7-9,CASSPWGGMNTEAFF
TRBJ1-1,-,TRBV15,CATSSMGQREAFF
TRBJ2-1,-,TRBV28,CASSSSGQFYNEQFF
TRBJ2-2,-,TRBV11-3,CASSSDRAASGELFF
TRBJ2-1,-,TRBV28,CASSLSSGREQFF
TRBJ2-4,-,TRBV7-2,CASSPRSGGANIQYF
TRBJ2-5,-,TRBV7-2,CASSLWAGPGTQYF
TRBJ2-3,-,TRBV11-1,CASSLGTSGTDTQYF
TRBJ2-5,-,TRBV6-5,CASSFPQETQYF
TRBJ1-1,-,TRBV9,CASSTGDRLNTEAFF
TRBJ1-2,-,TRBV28,CASSFQGDGYTF
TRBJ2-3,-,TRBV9,CASSLSPLTSDTQYF
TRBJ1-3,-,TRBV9,CASSVEVPGRRSGNTIYF
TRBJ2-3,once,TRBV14,CASSHRAGPTDTQYF
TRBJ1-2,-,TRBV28,CASSLFLDRGYTF
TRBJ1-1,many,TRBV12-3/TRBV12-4,CASRTGFGAFF
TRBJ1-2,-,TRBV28,CASSRDSLYTF
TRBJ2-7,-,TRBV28,CASVTGQGPYEQYF
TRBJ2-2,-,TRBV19,CASSPEADGGELFF
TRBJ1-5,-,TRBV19,CASSIGTTGLSQPQHF
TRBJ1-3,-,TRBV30,CAWMVPSSGNTIYF
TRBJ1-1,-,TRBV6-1,CASSDQGNTEAFF
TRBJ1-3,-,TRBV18,CASSDNFGNTIYF
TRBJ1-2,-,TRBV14,CASSQEFLTGGYTF
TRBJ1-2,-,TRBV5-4,CASSLATELYGYTF
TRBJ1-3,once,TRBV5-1,CASSRGTRQLTSGNTIYF
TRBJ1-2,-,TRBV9,CASSGIGGGGYTF